The clone carrying this T cell receptor beta chain was counted only a few times. From the 5' RACE reads, TCRdb called clonotypes with MiXCR, one entry per CDR3 protein. This table holds around 220,000 distinct CDR3 sequences, about an eighth found once. This record comes from a study of identical twins. Trimming removed 8 bases at V and 3 bases at J, with 13 bases between. This CDR3 is built from 13 residues. The receptor was isolated from a woman in her late teens or twenties in good health. Sequencing was carried out using memory (CD45RO+) T cells sorted from blood. The chain couples TRBV12-3 or TRBV12-4 to TRBJ1-1; tentative D call: TRBD1 (5 bases). This chain's CDR3 is CASVLGRDTEAFF. The CDR3 DNA sequence: TGTGCCAGCGTTTTGGGGCGAGACACTGAAGCTTTCTTT.